Shown below are 16 T cell receptor beta chains from a single sample sequenced in a study of control samples from healthy donors and cancer patients. TCRdb keeps only in-frame clones here, not all; method: immunoSEQ multiplex PCR. This sample has around 140,000 clones, with around 90% found just once. Sequenced material: blood. The source is a man aged 25 to 40 in good health.

This clone was detected once. V gene TRBV7-9 combines with J gene TRBJ2-3, with TRBD1 matching over 8 bases. V shed 3 bases, J shed 1 base, and the junction held 9 bases outside the gene matches. Germline CDR1 SEHNR, CDR2 FQNEAQ (reference sequence). This CDR3 spans 17 amino acids. As DNA, the CDR3 is TGTGCCAGCAGCTTCACCTCAGGGGGCCGCGGCACAGATACGCAGTATTTT. Translating it yields CASSFTSGGRGTDTQYF. Based on the CDR3 plus reference TRBV7-9 and TRBJ2-3, the full variable domain is DTGVSQNPRHKITKRGQNVTFRCDPISEHNRLYWYRQTLGQGPEFLTYFQNEAQLEKSRLLSDRFSAERPKGSFSTLEIQRTEQGDSAMYLCASSFTSGGRGTDTQYFGPGTRLTVL.

The chain employs TRBV7-9 and TRBJ2-7; TRBD2 matches 7 bases. With V trimmed by 5 bases and J by 7 bases, 2 bases remained unmatched. CDR3 length equals 11 residues. The germline gives CDR1 SEHNR, CDR2 FQNEAQ (reference sequence). As DNA, the CDR3 is TGTGCCAGCAGCCCGGGACTAGAGCAGTACTTC. Translation: CASSPGLEQYF.

The gene calls are TRBV28 and TRBJ1-2, with a possible D match to TRBD1 (5 bases). Germline V lookup: CDR1 MDHEN, CDR2 SYDVKM. Trimming cost V 1 base and J 8 bases, with 17 bases left between them. CDR3 length equals 15 residues. The CDR3 is CASSLSGQRVGGYTF. The CDR3 DNA reads as TGTGCCAGCAGTTTATCAGGGCAAAGGGTCGGGGGCTACACCTTC.

This clone is a singleton in its sample. The V and J genes are TRBV11-2 and TRBJ2-3; D is uncertain. V was clipped by 0 bases and J by 1 base, with 8 bases between them. Germline V CDR1 and CDR2: SGHAT, FQNNGV. The CDR3 has 15 amino acids. CDR3 nucleotide sequence: TGTGCCAGCAGCTTAGAAGGCGGCCGCACAGATACGCAGTATTTT. Its protein product is CASSLEGGRTDTQYF.

This chain uses TRBV6-1 with TRBJ1-6; D remains ambiguous. This CDR3 has 15 residues. Germline V gene sequence: CDR1 MNHNS, CDR2 SASEGT. Trimming cost V 2 bases and J 2 bases, with 7 bases left between them. The CDR3 DNA is TGTGCCAGCAGTGAAATGGCAACCTATAATTCACCCCTCCACTTT. It codes for CASSEMATYNSPLHF.

The chain couples TRBV19 to TRBJ1-1; 9 nucleotides match TRBD1. Germline V gene lookup returns CDR1 LNHDA and CDR2 SQIVND (reference sequence). J gave up 11 bases and V 7 bases, and 14 bases lay outside the gene matches. The CDR3 runs to 14 residues. This chain's CDR3 is CASTPLRDRVWAFF. CDR3 DNA: TGTGCCAGTACCCCCTTACGGGACAGGGTTTGGGCTTTCTTT.

The rearrangement links TRBV12-5 to TRBJ2-7, with D unclear. V dropped 3 bases and J dropped 2 bases, with 8 bases sitting between them. CDR3 length: 13 residues. Germline lookup yields CDR1 LGHNT and CDR2 FRNRAP. DNA for the CDR3: TGTGCTAGTGGTTTTGCTACGACCTACGAGCAGTACTTC. Its translation: CASGFATTYEQYF.

As for this clone: Distinct nucleotide sequences in the sample also encode this CDR3. The chain joins TRBV19 to TRBJ1-1; perhaps TRBD1 as D (6 bases). Germline-derived CDR1 and CDR2 are LNHDA and SQIVND (reference sequence). The CDR3 is made up of 14 amino acids. V gave up 6 bases and J gave up 0 bases, with 11 bases separating them. CDR3 in DNA: TGTGCCAGTAGCTTACAGGGCATGAACACTGAAGCTTTCTTT. It specifies CASSLQGMNTEAFF.

This sequence joins TRBV11-2 and TRBJ1-5, with D unresolved. The CDR3 runs 14 residues. V gave up 2 bases and J gave up 3 bases, with 8 bases separating them. Germline lookup yields CDR1 SGHAT and CDR2 FQNNGV. The CDR3 protein is CASSLNGFNQPQHF. CDR3 nucleotide sequence: TGTGCCAGCAGCTTAAACGGATTCAATCAGCCCCAGCATTTT.

The chain carries TRBV12-3 or TRBV12-4 and TRBJ2-7, with D tentatively TRBD2 (5 bases). V gave up 4 bases and J gave up 3 bases, with 7 bases separating them. The CDR3 runs to 12 residues. The CDR3 is CASSSRDYEQYF. For the CDR3, the DNA is TGTGCCAGCAGTTCCCGGGACTACGAGCAGTACTTC.

The chain employs TRBV6-5 and TRBJ1-1; possibly TRBD1 for D (5 bases). The germline gives CDR1 MNHEY, CDR2 SVGAGI. CDR3 size: 14 residues. Trimming pared 5 bases from V and 0 bases from J, leaving 10 bases between. CDR3 in amino acids: CASSTTVMNTEAFF. The CDR3 DNA is TGTGCCAGCAGTACGACAGTCATGAACACTGAAGCTTTCTTT.

Here the CDR3 reads CASSDRGQGALLTETQYF. The CDR3, as DNA: TGTGCCAGCAGTGACCGCGGACAGGGGGCTCTATTAACAGAGACCCAGTACTTC. The V and J genes are TRBV25-1 and TRBJ2-5, with 11 bases fitting TRBD1. V gave up 3 bases and J gave up 4 bases; unmatched junction bases: 13. This CDR3 region has 18 residues. CDR1 MGHDK and CDR2 SYGVNS come from the germline V gene.

The genes are TRBV7-8 and TRBJ2-1; 9 bases line up with TRBD1. The CDR3 is made up of 16 amino acids. CDR1 and CDR2 (germline): SGHVS, FQNEAQ. After removal of 4 bases from V and 8 bases from J, the junction contained 12 bases not matched to a gene. The CDR3 DNA is TGTGCCAGCAGCTCAACCCGGGACAGGGTTTCCGATGAGCAGTTCTTC. This codes for CASSSTRDRVSDEQFF.

The chain joins TRBV27 to TRBJ1-2; 8 bases line up with TRBD1. Trimming removed 0 bases from V and 3 bases from J; junction bases left unmatched: 6. The CDR3 is 16 residues long. Germline V gene data show CDR1 as MNHEY and CDR2 as SMNVEV (reference sequence). As DNA, the CDR3 is TGTGCCAGCAGTTTATCCGGGACAGGTTCATACTATGGCTACACCTTC. It specifies CASSLSGTGSYYGYTF.

This chain uses TRBV10-3 with TRBJ2-3; a weak D match, TRBD2 (6 bases). This CDR3 contains 13 residues. Germline V gene sequence: CDR1 ENHRY, CDR2 SYGVKD. V was trimmed by 4 bases and J by 4 bases, leaving 9 bases between them. The CDR3 protein is CAISVSSADTQYF. In DNA form, the CDR3 reads TGTGCCATCAGTGTGTCTAGCGCAGATACGCAGTATTTT.

The CDR3 DNA follows: TGTGCCATTCAGCTACTACCCGGTGGGGGCTACACCTTC. It yields the protein CAIQLLPGGGYTF. The chain uses TRBV10-3 and TRBJ1-2; D uncertain. This CDR3 is 13 amino acids long. Per the germline V gene, CDR1 is ENHRY and CDR2 is SYGVKD. V was clipped by 9 bases and J by 8 bases, with 19 bases between them.